These 10 T cell receptor beta chains were sequenced from one sample in a study of blood T cell repertoires in COVID-19. Method: immunoSEQ multiplex PCR; TCRdb's copy keeps in-frame clones and lacks some. The table shows 85,000 to 120,000 clones, with roughly 92% occurring only once. Sequencing input: peripheral blood. Receptors were obtained from a woman in her fifties or sixties with COVID-19, enrolled during active disease.

V usage is TRBV5-1 and J usage is TRBJ1-2, with 8 bases fitting TRBD1. The germline V gene has CDR1 SGHRS and CDR2 YFSETQ. Germline trimming cut 6 bases from V and 4 bases from J; bases unmatched to any gene: 8. The length of the CDR3 is 14 residues. CDR3 loop: CASTDRAELYGYTF. CDR3 nucleotide sequence: TGCGCCAGCACGGACAGGGCGGAACTCTATGGCTACACCTTC. The full variable domain, in which reference TRBV5-1 and TRBJ1-2 provide the parts outside the CDR3, is KAGVTQTPRYLIKTRGQQVTLSCSPISGHRSVSWYQQTPGQGLQFLFEYFSETQRNKGNFPGRFSGRQFSNSRSEMNVSTLELGDSALYLCASTDRAELYGYTFGSGTRLTVV.

This clone was detected once. The genes are TRBV6-5 and TRBJ2-5; 8 nucleotides line up with TRBD1. The CDR3 is made up of 15 amino acids. Per germline, CDR1 MNHEY and CDR2 SVGAGI. V lost 5 bases, J lost 2 bases, and 7 bases stayed unmatched. CDR3: CASSLSGTGQETQYF. In nucleotides, the CDR3 is TGTGCCAGCAGTCTGTCCGGGACAGGACAAGAGACCCAGTACTTC.

This chain connects TRBV6-5 to TRBJ1-3; D gene unclear. The V gene lost 8 bases and the J gene lost 0 bases, with 5 bases spanning the gap. Germline CDR1 MNHEY, CDR2 SVGAGI. CDR3 length: 12 amino acids. CDR3 in amino acids: CASRDSGNTIYF. CDR3 nucleotides: TGTGCCAGCCGGGACTCTGGAAACACCATATATTTT.

The rearrangement uses TRBV18 and TRBJ2-6; no firm D call. This CDR3 has 14 residues. Trimming pared 6 bases from V and 0 bases from J, leaving 6 bases between. CDR1 and CDR2 (germline): KGHSH, LQKENI. The chain's CDR3 is CASSPSSGANVLTF. The CDR3 DNA follows: TGTGCCAGCTCCCCTAGCTCTGGGGCCAACGTCCTGACTTTC. The whole variable domain, remainder taken from reference TRBV18 and TRBJ2-6, is NAGVMQNPRHLVRRRGQEARLRCSPMKGHSHVYWYRQLPEEGLKFMVYLQKENIIDESGMPKERFSAEFPKEGPSILRIQQVVRGDSAAYFCASSPSSGANVLTFGAGSRLTVL.

V is TRBV24-1 and J is TRBJ2-3; D unresolved. Germline lookup yields CDR1 KGHDR and CDR2 SFDVKD. There are 12 residues in the CDR3. Trimming removed 5 bases from V and 4 bases from J, with 6 bases in between. The CDR3 nucleotides read TGTGCCACCAGTGGTATTTCAGATACGCAGTATTTT. Protein sequence: CATSGISDTQYF.

The genes are TRBV5-1 and TRBJ1-1, with 8 bases aligning to TRBD1. V was clipped by 2 bases and J by 5 bases; unmatched bases: 8. CDR1 and CDR2 (germline): SGHRS, YFSETQ. The CDR3 sequence is 15 residues long. The CDR3 sequence is CASSFGSGGRTEAFF. The CDR3 region has the DNA TGCGCCAGCAGCTTCGGGTCAGGGGGCAGGACTGAAGCTTTCTTT.

The V gene is TRBV5-6, the J gene TRBJ1-2; D unclear. Germline CDR1 is SGHDT and CDR2 is YYEEEE. V was clipped by 5 bases and J by 5 bases, with 16 bases between them. The CDR3 loop spans 14 amino acids. Here the CDR3 reads CASSLQRWEYGYTF. CDR3 nucleotide sequence: TGTGCCAGCAGTTTACAGCGGTGGGAGTATGGCTACACCTTC.

About this clone: Distinct nucleotide sequences in the sample also encode this CDR3. This sequence joins TRBV19 and TRBJ2-2; D unclear. Germline V gene lookup returns CDR1 LNHDA and CDR2 SQIVND (reference sequence). The CDR3 is made up of 13 amino acids. Deletions cut 3 bases from V and 4 bases from J, with 6 bases between. The CDR3 is CASSIRVTGELFF. The CDR3 nucleotides are TGTGCCAGTAGTATTCGGGTCACCGGGGAGCTGTTTTTT.

V is TRBV7-3 and J is TRBJ2-2, with 9 bases identical to TRBD2. The CDR3 runs 14 residues. The junction had 0 bases not matched to a gene; V was cut back by 3 bases and J by 4 bases. Germline V gene data show CDR1 as SGHTA and CDR2 as FQGTGA. DNA for the CDR3: TGTGCCAGCAGCTTGGGACTAGCCACCGGGGAGCTGTTTTTT. Residues: CASSLGLATGELFF.

In this sample, this clone turned up once. The chain is built from TRBV18 and TRBJ1-6; 8 nucleotides agree with TRBD1. CDR3 length equals 14 residues. V was clipped by 8 bases and J by 7 bases; unmatched bases: 7. CDR1 and CDR2 (germline): KGHSH, LQKENI. CDR3 nucleotides: TGTGCCAGCCAAGGGACAGGAGCCAATTCACCCCTCCACTTT. It specifies CASQGTGANSPLHF.